This TCR beta chain was sequenced in a study of naive and memory T cell subsets. Germline-derived CDR1 and CDR2 are SGHNT and YENEEA. The ends were cut back, 1 base at V and 9 bases at J, with 12 bases in the middle. The CDR3 length is 13 residues. An equimolar mix of two oligonucleotides served as the beta constant-region primer for TRBC1 and TRBC2. From the UMI-ligation and nested PCR reads, TCRdb called clonotypes with MiXCR, one entry per CDR3 protein. This sample yields 81,000 or so distinct CDR3 sequences, of which 5.5% to 8.5% are seen a single time; 1.5% to 2% belongs to the top ten. The rearrangement joins TRBV11-3 to TRBJ2-5; D may match TRBD1 or TRBD2 (5 bases each). The receptor was derived from a human donor in good health. Source material: central memory CD4+ T cells from blood. DNA for the CDR3: TGTGCCAGCAGCTTAGGGGACGCCAAGGCCCAGTACTTC. It codes for CASSLGDAKAQYF. Supplemented by reference TRBV11-3 and TRBJ2-5, the full variable domain reads EAGVVQSPRYKIIEKKQPVAFWCNPISGHNTLYWYLQNLGQGPELLIRYENEEAVDDSQLPKDRFSAERLKGVDSTLKIQPAELGDSAVYLCASSLGDAKAQYFGPGTRLLVL.